This T cell receptor beta chain derives from a study of radiotherapy plus CTLA-4 blockade in lung cancer. Assay used: immunoSEQ multiplex PCR; TCRdb lists only in-frame clones, some missing. Found here are approximately 40,000 clones, roughly three quarters of them singletons; the top ten hold under 3%. Focal radiation and CTLA-4 blockade (ipilimumab) were tested in chemo-refractory metastatic non-small-cell lung cancer patients. Note on this clone: Its antigen is as yet unknown.

Study results and limitations: In blood, TCR clones derived from the tumor expanded after radiotherapy plus ipilimumab.

This TCR came from a human donor with non-small cell lung cancer whose response to radiotherapy plus ipilimumab could not be evaluated. Material: peripheral blood, obtained from a patient treated with radiotherapy plus ipilimumab.

The CDR3 DNA follows: TGCGCCAGCAGCATAGACAGGGGCAGTGAAAATGAGCAGTTCTTC. This gives the protein CASSIDRGSENEQFF. This chain joins TRBV5-1 and TRBJ2-1; TRBD1 aligns across 8 bases. The V gene end was trimmed by 4 bases and the J gene end by 7 bases; junction bases not matched to a gene: 10. The CDR3 sequence is 15 residues long. CDR1 and CDR2 from the germline V gene are SGHRS and YFSETQ.